Shown below are 9 T cell receptor beta chains from a single sample sequenced in a study of early T cells in non-severe SARS-CoV-2 infection (dated by TCRdb to the early 2020s). The library was generated by 5' RACE. TCRdb names NextSeq 500 as the instrument used. TCRdb reprocessed the public reads (quality trimming at Q25 with fastp, clone calling with MiXCR) and kept in-frame beta chains. CDR3 protein duplicates are merged, each entry listing the most common genes and DNA. The sample records about 77,000 distinct CDR3 sequences, roughly 16% of which are singletons. The ten top clones hold 2.9% of the sample. The sequenced sample consisted of whole blood. These receptors all come from an adult who was a healthcare worker with PCR-confirmed SARS-CoV-2 infection or an uninfected control (not recorded which).

This chain links TRBV11-2 with TRBJ2-2; 8 bases agree with TRBD2. Germline CDR1 SGHAT, CDR2 FQNNGV. The junction had 18 bases not matched to a gene; V was cut back by 7 bases and J by 5 bases. The length of the CDR3 is 18 residues. The CDR3 nucleotides read TGTGCCAGCACCTACCCCTGGCGGAGCGGGAGATCGACCGGGGAGCTGTTTTTT. As protein: CASTYPWRSGRSTGELFF.

Only a few counts were recorded for this clonotype. The rearrangement uses TRBV5-1 and TRBJ2-2; D might be TRBD1 (6 bases). The length of the CDR3 is 16 residues. Germline V gene data show CDR1 as SGHRS and CDR2 as YFSETQ. The V and J ends lost 4 bases and 3 bases respectively, with 16 bases between them. The CDR3 loop reads CASSPVWGRDTGELFF. As DNA, the CDR3 is TGCGCCAGCAGCCCGGTCTGGGGGCGCGACACCGGGGAGCTGTTTTTT. The whole variable domain, filled in from reference TRBV5-1 and TRBJ2-2, reads KAGVTQTPRYLIKTRGQQVTLSCSPISGHRSVSWYQQTPGQGLQFLFEYFSETQRNKGNFPGRFSGRQFSNSRSEMNVSTLELGDSALYLCASSPVWGRDTGELFFGEGSRLTVL.

In its sample, this clonotype was seen many times. V is TRBV7-3 and J is TRBJ2-3; 7 bases match TRBD2. This CDR3 contains 15 residues. Trimming took 2 bases from V and 3 from J; bases not matched to a gene: 5. Germline-derived CDR1 and CDR2 are SGHTA and FQGTGA. CDR3 residues: CASSLAGGSTDTQYF. In DNA, the CDR3 is TGTGCCAGCAGCTTAGCCGGGGGGTCGACAGATACGCAGTATTTT. Supplemented by reference TRBV7-3 and TRBJ2-3, the full variable domain reads GAGVSQTPSNKVTEKGKYVELRCDPISGHTALYWYRQSLGQGPEFLIYFQGTGAADDSGLPNDRFFAVRPEGSVSTLKIQRTERGDSAVYLCASSLAGGSTDTQYFGPGTRLTVL.

This sequence joins TRBV19 and TRBJ2-6; D is possibly TRBD1 or TRBD2 (5 bases each). Germline loops: CDR1 LNHDA, CDR2 SQIVND (reference sequence). The CDR3 loop spans 16 amino acids. V was pared by 2 bases and J by 0 bases, with 8 bases between. Written as DNA, the CDR3 is TGTGCCAGTAGTATACGGGGCGGCTCTGGGGCCAACGTCCTGACTTTC. Residues: CASSIRGGSGANVLTF.

The genes are TRBV24-1 and TRBJ2-1, with D perhaps TRBD1 (5 bases). Germline V gives CDR1 KGHDR, CDR2 SFDVKD. CDR3 length: 14 residues. V dropped 2 bases and J dropped 5 bases, with 9 bases sitting between them. The CDR3, as DNA: TGTGCCACCAGTGATTCCCAGGGTAACAATGAGCAGTTCTTC. Translating it yields CATSDSQGNNEQFF.

This clonotype was found many times. The chain is built from TRBV20-1 and TRBJ2-1; 9 bases are shared with TRBD1. Germline CDR1 and CDR2: DFQATT and SNEGSKA (reference sequence). CDR3 length: 15 residues. Trimming took 6 bases from V and 6 from J; bases not matched to a gene: 12. The CDR3, as DNA: TGCAGTGCCTCAACCCGGGACAGGGCTACCAATGAGCAGTTCTTC. Translated, it gives CSASTRDRATNEQFF.

The sample holds a few counts of this clonotype. The chain joins TRBV20-1 to TRBJ1-4, with D unresolved. V lost 5 bases and J lost 8, with 6 bases in between. CDR1 and CDR2 from the germline V gene are DFQATT and SNEGSKA (reference sequence). This CDR3 is built from 10 residues. Here the CDR3 reads CSALEEKLFF. The CDR3 DNA sequence: TGCAGTGCTTTGGAGGAAAAACTGTTTTTT.

This sequence joins TRBV20-1 and TRBJ2-3, with no clear D. The CDR3 is 15 residues long. V dropped 1 base and J dropped 4 bases, with 15 bases sitting between them. The V gene's germline CDR1 is DFQATT and CDR2 SNEGSKA (reference sequence). The CDR3 sequence: CSARAELIGPDTQYF. The CDR3 DNA follows: TGCAGTGCTAGAGCCGAGCTTATAGGCCCAGATACGCAGTATTTT.

This clonotype has only a few counts. The rearrangement links TRBV19 to TRBJ2-3; D uncertain. The germline V gene encodes CDR1 LNHDA and CDR2 SQIVND (reference sequence). V gave up 1 base and J gave up 9 bases, with 11 bases separating them. The CDR3 is 13 residues long. CDR3 nucleotides: TGTGCCAGTAGTATAGTGGTAGCCGAGACGCAGTATTTT. It encodes CASSIVVAETQYF. The full variable domain, completed using reference TRBV19 and TRBJ2-3, is DGGITQSPKYLFRKEGQNVTLSCEQNLNHDAMYWYRQDPGQGLRLIYYSQIVNDFQKGDIAEGYSVSREKKESFPLTVTSAQKNPTAFYLCASSIVVAETQYFGPGTRLTVL.